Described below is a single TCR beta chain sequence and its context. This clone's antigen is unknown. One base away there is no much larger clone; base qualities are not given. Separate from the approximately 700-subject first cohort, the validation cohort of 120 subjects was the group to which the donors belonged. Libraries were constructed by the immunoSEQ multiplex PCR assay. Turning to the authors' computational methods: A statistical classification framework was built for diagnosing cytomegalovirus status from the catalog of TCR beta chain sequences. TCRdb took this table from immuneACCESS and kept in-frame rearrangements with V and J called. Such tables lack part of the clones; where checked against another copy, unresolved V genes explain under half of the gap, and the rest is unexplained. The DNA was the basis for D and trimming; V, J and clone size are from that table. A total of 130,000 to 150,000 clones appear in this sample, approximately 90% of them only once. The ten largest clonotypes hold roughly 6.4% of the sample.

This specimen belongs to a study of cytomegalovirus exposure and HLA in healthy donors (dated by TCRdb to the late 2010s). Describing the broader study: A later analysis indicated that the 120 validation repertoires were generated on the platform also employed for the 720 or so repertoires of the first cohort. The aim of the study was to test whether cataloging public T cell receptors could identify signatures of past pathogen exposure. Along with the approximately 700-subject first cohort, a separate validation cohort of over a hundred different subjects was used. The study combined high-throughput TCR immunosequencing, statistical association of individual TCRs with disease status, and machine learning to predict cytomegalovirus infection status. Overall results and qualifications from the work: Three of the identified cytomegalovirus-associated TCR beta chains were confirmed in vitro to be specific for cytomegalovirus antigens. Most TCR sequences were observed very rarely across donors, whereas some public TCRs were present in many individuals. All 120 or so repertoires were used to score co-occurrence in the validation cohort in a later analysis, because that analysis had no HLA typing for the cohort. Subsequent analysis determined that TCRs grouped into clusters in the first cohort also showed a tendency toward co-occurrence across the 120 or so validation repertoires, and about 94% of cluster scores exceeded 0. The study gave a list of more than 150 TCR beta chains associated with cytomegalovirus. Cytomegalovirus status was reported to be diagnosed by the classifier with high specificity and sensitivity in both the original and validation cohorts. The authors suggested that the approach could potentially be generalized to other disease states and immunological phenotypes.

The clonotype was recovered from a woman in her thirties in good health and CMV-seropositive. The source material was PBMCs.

The DNA sequence is TGTGCCAGCAGCGTAGGCCCTACAGGGTTGCAAAACATTCAGTACTTC. This encodes CASSVGPTGLQNIQYF. The rearranged segments are TRBV9 and TRBJ2-4, with TRBD1 as a weak D call on 6 bases. V is reduced by 0 bases and J by 5 bases, leaving a spacing of 15 bases between them. Including the terminal cysteine and phenylalanine, the CDR3 comprises 16 residues. This entry keeps only the CDR3 DNA: 48 bases, framed from base 1. The germline V gene sets CDR1 to SGDLS and CDR2 to YYNGEE.